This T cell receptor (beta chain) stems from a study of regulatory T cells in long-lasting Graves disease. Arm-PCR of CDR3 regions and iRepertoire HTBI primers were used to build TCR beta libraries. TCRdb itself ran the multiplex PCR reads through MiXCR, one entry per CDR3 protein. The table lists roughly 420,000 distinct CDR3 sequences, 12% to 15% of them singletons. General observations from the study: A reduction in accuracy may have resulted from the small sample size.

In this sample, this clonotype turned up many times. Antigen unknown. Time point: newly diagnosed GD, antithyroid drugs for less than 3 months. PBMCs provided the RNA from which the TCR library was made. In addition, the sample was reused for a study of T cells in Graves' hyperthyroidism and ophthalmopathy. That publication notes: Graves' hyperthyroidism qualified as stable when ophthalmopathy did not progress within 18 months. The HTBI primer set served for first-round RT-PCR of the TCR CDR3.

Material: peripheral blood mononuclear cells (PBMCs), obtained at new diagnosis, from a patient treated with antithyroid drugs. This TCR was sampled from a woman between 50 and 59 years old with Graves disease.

The CDR3: CAISEAPGSGKTDTQYF. In nucleotides, the CDR3 is TGTGCCATCAGTGAGGCACCGGGAAGCGGGAAAACAGATACGCAGTATTTT. This chain uses TRBV10-3 with TRBJ2-3, with 7 bases lining up with TRBD2. CDR1 is ENHRY and CDR2 is SYGVKD in the germline V gene. CDR3 size: 17 residues. With 2 bases clipped from V and 3 bases from J, the junction kept 11 bases outside the gene matches.